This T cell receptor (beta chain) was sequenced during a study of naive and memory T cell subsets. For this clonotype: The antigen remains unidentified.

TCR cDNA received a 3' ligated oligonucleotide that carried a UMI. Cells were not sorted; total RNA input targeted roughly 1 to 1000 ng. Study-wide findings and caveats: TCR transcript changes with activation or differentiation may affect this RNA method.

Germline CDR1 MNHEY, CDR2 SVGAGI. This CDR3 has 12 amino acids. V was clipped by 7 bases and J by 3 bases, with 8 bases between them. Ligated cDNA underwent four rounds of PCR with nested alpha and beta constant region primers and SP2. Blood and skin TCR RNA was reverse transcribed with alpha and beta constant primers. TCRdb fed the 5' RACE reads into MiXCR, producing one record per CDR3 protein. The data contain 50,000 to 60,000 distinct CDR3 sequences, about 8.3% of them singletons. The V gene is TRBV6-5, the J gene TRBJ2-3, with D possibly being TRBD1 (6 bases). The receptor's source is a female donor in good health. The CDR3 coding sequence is TGTGCCAGCAAAGGGACAACAGATACGCAGTATTTT. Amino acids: CASKGTTDTQYF.